The entry below gives a single T cell receptor (beta chain) sequence along with its context. The antigen is unknown. It was with 60 Vbeta and 13 Jbeta primers that the PCR ran. Here immunoSEQ multiplex PCR was the method, and the copy in TCRdb shows in-frame clones only, minus some. The table records about 160,000 clones, roughly four fifths of them present only once. The data stem from a study of cytomegalovirus exposure and HLA in healthy donors. Study observations and caveats: A likely sequencing artifact accounted for one observed cluster of highly shared sequence variants. A link between a missense DCLRE1C variant and TCR beta V- and J-gene trimming emerged from a later analysis.

Germline CDR1 SGHVS, CDR2 FQNEAQ. CDR3 length equals 16 residues. The germline V and J ends were trimmed by 5 bases and 1 base, with 17 bases remaining between them. The TCR sequence derives from a female donor in good health and CMV-seronegative. The chain has TRBV7-8 and TRBJ2-5, with D possibly TRBD2 on 6 matching bases. Sequencing was performed on PBMCs. The CDR3 loop is CASSGGNWVFQETQYF. The CDR3 DNA sequence: TGTGCCAGCAGCGGGGGGAATTGGGTATTCCAAGAGACCCAGTACTTC.